One and the same sample provided the 24 T cell receptor beta chains below, sequenced in a study of cytomegalovirus exposure and HLA in healthy donors. PCR amplification relied on 60 Vbeta primers (plus 13 Jbeta primers). Data came from immunoSEQ multiplex PCR; TCRdb stores just in-frame clones and leaves some out. Here the sample table reports about 65,000 clones. Sequencing was done on a sample of PBMCs. These receptors were collected from a boy aged 5-17 years in good health and CMV-seronegative.

V gene TRBV11-2 combines with J gene TRBJ2-2; tentatively, D is TRBD1 (5 bases). Germline-derived CDR1 and CDR2 are SGHAT and FQNNGV. The CDR3 is 16 residues long. The V and J ends lost 1 base and 1 base respectively, with 10 bases between them. The chain's CDR3 is CASSLATGLNTGELFF. For the CDR3, the DNA is TGTGCCAGCAGCTTAGCTACAGGCCTGAACACCGGGGAGCTGTTTTTT.

The J gene is TRBJ1-3, the V gene TRBV6-6; D is undetermined. Germline lookup yields CDR1 MNHNY and CDR2 SVGAGI (reference sequence). With 2 bases removed from V and 0 bases from J, the gap between germline ends came to 8 bases. The CDR3 totals 15 residues. The CDR3 region has the DNA TGTGCCAGCAGTTACGGGCAGAGCTCTGGAAACACCATATATTTT. Protein sequence: CASSYGQSSGNTIYF.

The rearrangement uses TRBV7-9 and TRBJ2-7, with 13 positions matching TRBD2. CDR1 and CDR2 from the germline V gene are SEHNR and FQNEAQ (reference sequence). CDR3 length equals 15 residues. The junction had 4 bases not matched to a gene; V was cut back by 5 bases and J by 3 bases. This CDR3 is CASSPGLAGDYEQYF. The CDR3 DNA is TGTGCCAGCAGCCCAGGACTAGCGGGAGACTACGAGCAGTACTTC.

The chain uses TRBV7-9 and TRBJ1-1; D possibly corresponds to TRBD1 (5 bases). The V gene lost 1 base and the J gene lost 5 bases, with 8 bases spanning the gap. Germline assignment: CDR1 SEHNR and CDR2 FQNEAQ (reference sequence). CDR3 length: 13 amino acids. CDR3 DNA sequence: TGTGCCAGCAGCTTAGAAGGGGAAACTGAAGCTTTCTTT. Its protein product is CASSLEGETEAFF.

The chain carries TRBV7-9 and TRBJ2-5; D might be TRBD2 (5 bases). CDR1 is SEHNR and CDR2 is FQNEAQ in the germline V gene (reference sequence). V dropped 7 bases and J dropped 7 bases, with 16 bases sitting between them. The CDR3 is 13 residues long. The CDR3 DNA reads TGTGCCAGCATCCTACCGGCTAGCCTGACCCAGTACTTC. This gives the protein CASILPASLTQYF.

V usage is TRBV9 and J usage is TRBJ2-1, with TRBD1 identical over 7 bases. CDR3 length: 14 residues. V trimming: 2 bases; J trimming: 6 bases; junction bases outside the gene matches: 5. Germline values: CDR1 SGDLS, CDR2 YYNGEE. The CDR3 region is CASSVDRDRNEQFF. In nucleotides, the CDR3 is TGTGCCAGCAGCGTTGACAGGGACCGCAATGAGCAGTTCTTC.

This chain connects TRBV11-2 to TRBJ2-7; tentative D call: TRBD1 (6 bases). Germline V lookup: CDR1 SGHAT, CDR2 FQNNGV. V dropped 0 bases and J dropped 4 bases, with 13 bases sitting between them. The CDR3 runs to 15 residues. The CDR3 DNA reads as TGTGCCAGCAGCTTAGAATCCTGGACAGAGTACGAGCAGTACTTC. Translation: CASSLESWTEYEQYF.

This chain joins TRBV30 and TRBJ1-4; D not resolved. With 7 bases removed from V and 7 bases from J, the gap between germline ends came to 13 bases. This CDR3 contains 12 residues. Germline V CDR1 and CDR2: GTSNPN, SVGIG (reference sequence). The CDR3 loop reads CASETGGEKLFF. CDR3 bases: TGTGCCTCCGAAACGGGAGGTGAAAAACTGTTTTTT.

This chain connects TRBV29-1 to TRBJ2-1; 11 nucleotides match TRBD2. This CDR3 is 15 amino acids long. Looked up from germline, CDR1 is SQVTM and CDR2 is ANQGSEA. With 7 bases clipped from V and 4 bases from J, the junction kept 9 bases outside the gene matches. In DNA, the CDR3 is TGCAGCGGACGACCGGGACTAGCGGATTACAATGAGCAGTTCTTC. This codes for CSGRPGLADYNEQFF.

V is TRBV18 and J is TRBJ1-4; 8 positions match TRBD1. The germline gives CDR1 KGHSH, CDR2 LQKENI. There are 16 residues in the CDR3. V shed 0 bases and J 7 bases; nucleotides not matched to a gene: 7. CDR3 in amino acids: CASSPPNGQGSEKLFF. The CDR3 DNA follows: TGTGCCAGCTCACCACCGAACGGACAGGGTTCTGAAAAACTGTTTTTT.

V gene TRBV4-3 combines with J gene TRBJ1-1; TRBD1 matches at 8 bases. V gave up 4 bases and J gave up 7 bases; unmatched junction bases: 8. In germline, CDR1 is LGHNA, CDR2 YSLEER. The CDR3 has 14 amino acids. The CDR3 region has the DNA TGCGCCAGCAGCCTAGACAGACAGGGGAGTGAAGCTTTCTTT. Its protein is CASSLDRQGSEAFF.

The chain has TRBV7-9 and TRBJ1-1; D is undetermined. The CDR3 has 16 amino acids. Germline V gene sequence: CDR1 SEHNR, CDR2 FQNEAQ (reference sequence). Trimming cost V 2 bases and J 4 bases, with 17 bases left between them. The CDR3 bases are TGTGCCAGCAGCTTAAGTGGTTTTAGTCGCTCCACTGAAGCTTTCTTT. It yields the protein CASSLSGFSRSTEAFF. Drawing the rest from reference TRBV7-9 and TRBJ1-1, the complete variable domain is DTGVSQNPRHKITKRGQNVTFRCDPISEHNRLYWYRQTLGQGPEFLTYFQNEAQLEKSRLLSDRFSAERPKGSFSTLEIQRTEQGDSAMYLCASSLSGFSRSTEAFFGQGTRLTVV.

In DNA, the CDR3 is TGTGCCAGCAGCATTAGCGGGAGTCGGGAGACCCAGTACTTC. This sequence encodes CASSISGSRETQYF. The chain carries TRBV14 and TRBJ2-5, with TRBD2 matching over 9 bases. The CDR3 runs 14 residues. Germline assignment: CDR1 SGHDN and CDR2 FVKESK. The ends lost 5 bases at V and 5 bases at J; junction bases unmatched: 6.

CDR3 nucleotides: TGTGCCAGCTCACCAGGGCTGAATCAGCCCCAGCATTTT. Translated, it gives CASSPGLNQPQHF. The chain is built from TRBV18 and TRBJ1-5; D not certain. The germline CDR1 and CDR2 sequences are KGHSH and LQKENI. Trimming took 2 bases from V and 4 from J, leaving 6 bases between them. CDR3 size: 13 residues.

The gene calls are TRBV29-1 and TRBJ2-3, with a tentative D call TRBD1 (5 bases). Trimming pared 7 bases from V and 0 bases from J, leaving 14 bases between. CDR1 and CDR2 (germline): SQVTM, ANQGSEA. This CDR3 spans 14 amino acids. Here the CDR3 DNA reads TGCAGCGCTCCCCGCCAGGGAAGCACAGATACGCAGTATTTT. Amino acid sequence: CSAPRQGSTDTQYF.

V gene TRBV30 combines with J gene TRBJ1-5, with D maybe TRBD1 (6 bases). The CDR3 is 14 residues long. In germline, CDR1 is GTSNPN, CDR2 SVGIG (reference sequence). Between the trimmed V and J ends, which lost 2 bases and 7 bases, there was a span of 15 bases. CDR3 sequence reads: CAWSRGHSGQPQHF. The CDR3, as DNA: TGTGCCTGGAGTCGGGGACACAGCGGACAGCCCCAGCATTTT. Using reference TRBV30 and TRBJ1-5 for the parts outside the CDR3, the full variable domain is SQTIHQWPATLVQPVGSPLSLECTVEGTSNPNLYWYRQAAGRGLQLLFYSVGIGQISSEVPQNLSASRPQDRQFILSSKKLLLSDSGFYLCAWSRGHSGQPQHFGDGTRLSIL.

J is TRBJ2-1 and V is TRBV7-9, with D tentatively TRBD2 (5 bases). The germline gives CDR1 SEHNR, CDR2 FQNEAQ (reference sequence). The CDR3 consists of 16 residues. V dropped 7 bases and J dropped 6 bases, with 22 bases sitting between them. This chain's CDR3 is CASNSRREGTVNEQFF. The CDR3 nucleotides read TGTGCCAGCAACTCTAGGCGCGAGGGAACCGTCAATGAGCAGTTCTTC.

The chain joins TRBV4-1 to TRBJ2-1; D unresolved. The CDR3 has 15 amino acids. V lost 0 bases to trimming and J lost 4 bases, with 10 bases between them. The germline CDR1 and CDR2 sequences are MGHRA and YSYEKL. CDR3 loop: CASSQDENRYNEQFF. The CDR3, as DNA: TGCGCCAGCAGCCAAGATGAAAACAGATACAATGAGCAGTTCTTC.

The chain recombines TRBV27 with TRBJ2-7; 7 positions agree with TRBD1. CDR1 and CDR2 (germline): MNHEY, SMNVEV (reference sequence). The V gene end was trimmed by 0 bases and the J gene end by 5 bases; junction bases not matched to a gene: 4. This CDR3 comprises 14 residues. CDR3 loop: CASSLSGGHHEQYF. For the CDR3, the DNA is TGTGCCAGCAGTTTATCAGGGGGCCACCACGAGCAGTACTTC.

The chain combines TRBV4-1 with TRBJ2-1, with a possible D match to TRBD1 (5 bases). The germline gives CDR1 MGHRA, CDR2 YSYEKL. The V gene lost 0 bases and the J gene lost 0 bases, with 9 bases spanning the gap. The CDR3 sequence is 16 residues long. The CDR3 region has the DNA TGCGCCAGCAGCCAAGAAAGGGGAAGCTCCTACAATGAGCAGTTCTTC. Protein product: CASSQERGSSYNEQFF.

The rearrangement links TRBV7-2 to TRBJ1-1; the D is unclear. The CDR3 is made up of 13 amino acids. V was trimmed by 4 bases and J by 1 base, leaving 7 bases between them. The germline CDR1 and CDR2 sequences are SGHTA and FQGNSA. The CDR3 is CASSSQANTEAFF. For the CDR3, the DNA is TGTGCCAGCAGCTCCCAGGCGAACACTGAAGCTTTCTTT.

This rearrangement joins TRBV7-9 to TRBJ1-5; 9 bases agree with TRBD1. The germline gives CDR1 SEHNR, CDR2 FQNEAQ (reference sequence). Unmatched junction bases numbered 12, after V lost 5 bases and J lost 4 bases. The CDR3 covers 17 residues. The CDR3 reads CASSPSAGQGLNQPQHF. Written as DNA, the CDR3 is TGTGCCAGCAGCCCTTCAGCGGGACAGGGTCTGAATCAGCCCCAGCATTTT.

The chain couples TRBV30 to TRBJ1-1; D perhaps matches TRBD1 (6 bases). The germline CDR1 and CDR2 sequences are GTSNPN and SVGIG (reference sequence). The CDR3 extends over 16 amino acids. V dropped 2 bases and J dropped 1 base, with 17 bases sitting between them. The CDR3 region has the DNA TGTGCCTGGAGTAGTTGGGGGACACCTAAGAACACTGAAGCTTTCTTT. Amino acids: CAWSSWGTPKNTEAFF.

This chain connects TRBV7-9 to TRBJ2-7; possibly TRBD1 for D (6 bases). The CDR3 has 13 amino acids. V shed 5 bases and J shed 2 bases, with 10 bases lying between them. Germline V lookup: CDR1 SEHNR, CDR2 FQNEAQ (reference sequence). This CDR3 reads CASSGQPPYEQYF. The DNA for the CDR3 is TGTGCCAGCAGCGGACAGCCTCCCTACGAGCAGTACTTC.